This T cell receptor (beta chain) was sequenced during a study of tumor-infiltrating lymphocytes in primary liver carcinoma. At the level of the study: Subjects presented with primary liver carcinoma managed by surgical resection. Patients included men and women of 30 to 69 years. In every tissue type, samples returned a similar yield of roughly 3.5 to 8 million productive TCRbeta reads.

Relative to its sample, this clonotype is medium-sized. V lost 0 bases to trimming and J lost 6 bases; unmatched junction nucleotides: 7. The CDR3 has 17 residues. CDR1 SGHNT and CDR2 YENEEA come from the germline V gene. Alongside blood RNA obtained from unsorted whole blood, germline DNA was also extracted. Total RNA (approximately 0.5 ug) served as template for TCR beta cDNA synthesis primed by a constant-region primer. Slightly modified ARM-PCR with three nested multiplex PCR rounds yielded TCR beta libraries. Forward primers for TRBV1-TRBV30 and a C-beta reverse primer served the first two PCR rounds, at roughly 10 cycles each. TCRdb processed the multiplex PCR reads anew with MiXCR; each CDR3 protein has one entry. This table holds nearly 200,000 distinct CDR3 sequences, approximately 65% found once.

This receptor was taken from a woman between 55 and 75 years old with primary liver carcinoma and hepatitis B virus infection. The gene calls are TRBV11-3 and TRBJ2-1, with 11 nucleotides matching TRBD2. Sequenced sample: peripheral blood. The CDR3 region is CASSLDWGGLAANEQFF. The CDR3 DNA reads as TGTGCCAGCAGCTTAGATTGGGGGGGACTAGCGGCCAATGAGCAGTTCTTC.